This T cell receptor beta chain was captured in a study of CD8 T cells in ankylosing spondylitis. General observations from the study: Reactive arthritis synovial fluid and blood previously showed some of these motif variants. Seven to nine highly homologous variants made up a TCR beta motif, and this motif appeared characteristic of ankylosing spondylitis blood. Reports say disease-linked clones showed up significantly more in matched ankylosing spondylitis synovial fluid.

Each TCR beta library was made by quantitative 5'-RACE that incorporated molecular barcodes. TCRdb reprocessed the 5' RACE reads via MiXCR and lists one record per CDR3 protein. The sample shows roughly 140,000 distinct CDR3 sequences, about 42% of them seen only once. A note on this clonotype: Its specificity is not known.

Per the germline V gene, CDR1 is KGHSH and CDR2 is LQKENI. The V segment lost 4 bases and the J segment 1 base; nucleotides outside the gene matches: 11. The CDR3 is made up of 18 amino acids. This receptor was taken from a male donor with ankylosing spondylitis. The chain joins TRBV18 to TRBJ1-5; 9 bases line up with TRBD1. The sequencing sample was made of synovial fluid, either unsorted or a sorted T cell fraction (not recorded which). The CDR3 sequence: CASSHQRTGVLSNQPQHF. CDR3 DNA sequence: TGTGCCAGCTCACACCAGAGGACAGGGGTCTTGAGCAATCAGCCCCAGCATTTT.